This record covers a single TCR beta chain. The record originates from a study of patients and donors after allogeneic stem cell transplantation. Each CDR3 protein is one row after TCRdb ran MiXCR on the RT-PCR reads. The sample includes around 160,000 distinct CDR3 sequences, over 25% of them seen just once. The receptor was isolated from a human donor who was either an allogeneic HSCT recipient or a stem cell or donor lymphocyte infusion donor (not recorded which). It is not recorded whose cells these are; they may come from a transplant donor. The sequencing input was blood, either unsorted or a sorted T cell fraction (not recorded which).

The CDR3, as DNA: TGTGCCAGCAGCTTACGCCGATTCCAGGGGGCGACTAGCTCTGGGGCCAACGTCCTGACTTTC. This codes for CASSLRRFQGATSSGANVLTF. The J gene is TRBJ2-6, the V gene TRBV11-2, with TRBD1 matching over 8 bases. Germline V gives CDR1 SGHAT, CDR2 FQNNGV. J was trimmed by 0 bases and V by 2 bases; bases with no gene match: 15. The CDR3 contains 21 residues.